This T cell receptor (beta chain) derives from a study of identical twins. TCRdb analysed the 5' RACE reads with MiXCR anew, one entry per CDR3 protein. The table includes 300,000 to 400,000 distinct CDR3 sequences, roughly 9% detected once. No donor was unhealthy or non-Caucasian. CDR1 and CDR2 from the germline V gene are MNHEY and SMNVEV (reference sequence). Trimming took 5 bases from V and 11 from J, leaving 24 bases between them. The CDR3 is 15 amino acids. This receptor was obtained from a woman aged 45-65 years in good health. This chain links TRBV27 with TRBJ1-1; D is uncertain. Sequenced input: naive T cells sorted from blood. In DNA, the CDR3 is TGTGCCAGCAGTGACCTCGAGGACGTTGGTTGGATGGCTTTCTTT. Translated: CASSDLEDVGWMAFF.